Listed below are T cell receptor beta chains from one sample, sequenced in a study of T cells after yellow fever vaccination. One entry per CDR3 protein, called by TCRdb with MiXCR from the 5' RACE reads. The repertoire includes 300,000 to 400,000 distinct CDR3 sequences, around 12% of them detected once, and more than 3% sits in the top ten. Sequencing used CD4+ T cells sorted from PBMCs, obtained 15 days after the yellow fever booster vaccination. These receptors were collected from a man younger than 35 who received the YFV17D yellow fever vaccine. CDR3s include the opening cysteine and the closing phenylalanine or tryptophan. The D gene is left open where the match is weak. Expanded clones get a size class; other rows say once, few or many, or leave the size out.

CDR3aa: CASTQGTGDGYTF
CDR3nt: TGTGCCAGCACCCAGGGCACAGGGGATGGCTACACCTTC
abundance: .
j_gene: TRBJ1-2
d_gene: TRBD1
v_gene: TRBV6-6

CDR3aa: CASSAGGIAQETQYF
CDR3nt: TGTGCCAGCAGCGCGGGAGGGATCGCACAAGAGACCCAGTACTTC
abundance: .
j_gene: TRBJ2-5
d_gene: TRBD2
v_gene: TRBV9

CDR3aa: CASRGSVGYNSPLHF
CDR3nt: TGTGCCAGTAGGGGGTCCGTCGGGTATAATTCACCCCTCCACTTT
abundance: .
j_gene: TRBJ1-6
d_gene: .
v_gene: TRBV19

CDR3aa: CASSWGSGVDTQYF
CDR3nt: TGTGCCAGCAGTTGGGGTAGCGGGGTGGATACGCAGTATTTT
abundance: many
j_gene: TRBJ2-3
d_gene: TRBD2
v_gene: TRBV28

CDR3aa: CASSHRDRVNTEAFF
CDR3nt: TGTGCCAGCAGCCACCGGGACAGGGTGAACACTGAAGCTTTCTTT
abundance: few
j_gene: TRBJ1-1
d_gene: TRBD1
v_gene: TRBV3-1

CDR3aa: CATSDPRQGSINEQFF
CDR3nt: TGTGCCACCAGTGATCCCCGACAGGGGTCGATTAATGAGCAGTTCTTC
abundance: .
j_gene: TRBJ2-1
d_gene: TRBD1
v_gene: TRBV24-1

CDR3aa: CASSAGTRATDTQYF
CDR3nt: TGTGCCAGCAGCGCCGGGACTAGAGCCACAGATACGCAGTATTTT
abundance: many
j_gene: TRBJ2-3
d_gene: TRBD2
v_gene: TRBV2

CDR3aa: CASSVVRGQNTEAFF
CDR3nt: TGCGCCAGCAGCGTCGTCAGGGGCCAGAACACTGAAGCTTTCTTT
abundance: .
j_gene: TRBJ1-1
d_gene: .
v_gene: TRBV5-1

CDR3aa: CSVGQGVGQPQHF
CDR3nt: TGCAGCGTCGGACAGGGGGTTGGTCAGCCCCAGCATTTT
abundance: few
j_gene: TRBJ1-5
d_gene: TRBD1
v_gene: TRBV29-1

CDR3aa: CASSLSGERTGELFF
CDR3nt: TGTGCCAGCAGCTTAAGCGGGGAGCGCACCGGGGAGCTGTTTTTT
abundance: .
j_gene: TRBJ2-2
d_gene: .
v_gene: TRBV7-3

CDR3aa: CASSLAGATETQYF
CDR3nt: TGTGCCAGCAGCTTGGCAGGGGCGACGGAGACCCAGTACTTC
abundance: many
j_gene: TRBJ2-5
d_gene: .
v_gene: TRBV5-4

CDR3aa: CASSAQHQGQGKNYGYTF
CDR3nt: TGTGCCAGCAGCGCTCAACACCAAGGACAGGGGAAGAACTATGGCTACACCTTC
abundance: few
j_gene: TRBJ1-2
d_gene: TRBD1
v_gene: TRBV9

CDR3aa: CASSRWTAIYGYTF
CDR3nt: TGTGCCAGCAGCCGATGGACAGCCATCTATGGCTACACCTTC
abundance: .
j_gene: TRBJ1-2
d_gene: .
v_gene: TRBV7-9

CDR3aa: CRVDMSMNTEAFF
CDR3nt: TGCAGGGTAGACATGTCCATGAACACTGAAGCTTTCTTT
abundance: .
j_gene: TRBJ1-1
d_gene: .
v_gene: TRBV20-1

CDR3aa: CASSIDREGEQFF
CDR3nt: TGCGCCAGCAGCATAGACAGGGAAGGTGAGCAGTTCTTC
abundance: few
j_gene: TRBJ2-1
d_gene: TRBD1
v_gene: TRBV5-1

CDR3aa: CASSIWGAVEQPQHF
CDR3nt: TGTGCCAGTAGTATTTGGGGGGCGGTGGAACAGCCCCAGCATTTT
abundance: .
j_gene: TRBJ1-5
d_gene: .
v_gene: TRBV19

CDR3aa: CASSLEGGGVRHTQYF
CDR3nt: TGTGCCAGCAGTTTAGAAGGCGGGGGGGTCCGACATACGCAGTATTTT
abundance: few
j_gene: TRBJ2-3
d_gene: TRBD2
v_gene: TRBV12-3/TRBV12-4

CDR3aa: CASSADRNYGYTF
CDR3nt: TGTGCCAGCAGTGCGGACAGGAACTATGGCTACACCTTC
abundance: few
j_gene: TRBJ1-2
d_gene: TRBD1
v_gene: TRBV9

CDR3aa: CATSRDRVYTEAFF
CDR3nt: TGTGCCACCAGCAGAGATCGGGTATACACTGAAGCTTTCTTT
abundance: .
j_gene: TRBJ1-1
d_gene: .
v_gene: TRBV15

CDR3aa: CATRKSGGGEYEQYF
CDR3nt: TGTGCCACCCGCAAATCCGGCGGGGGGGAGTACGAGCAGTACTTC
abundance: .
j_gene: TRBJ2-7
d_gene: TRBD2
v_gene: TRBV6-2/TRBV6-3

CDR3aa: CASSFGQAVGETQYF
CDR3nt: TGTGCCAGCAGTTTCGGGCAGGCGGTCGGAGAGACCCAGTACTTC
abundance: once
j_gene: TRBJ2-5
d_gene: .
v_gene: TRBV12-3/TRBV12-4

CDR3aa: CASSRGGAEETQYF
CDR3nt: TGTGCCAGCAGCAGGGGGGGGGCCGAAGAGACCCAGTACTTC
abundance: .
j_gene: TRBJ2-5
d_gene: .
v_gene: TRBV7-2

CDR3aa: CASHRENTEAFF
CDR3nt: TGTGCCAGCCACAGGGAGAACACTGAAGCTTTCTTT
abundance: few
j_gene: TRBJ1-1
d_gene: .
v_gene: TRBV2

CDR3aa: CATSDSTGQPSNTGELFF
CDR3nt: TGTGCCACCAGTGATTCAACGGGACAGCCCTCGAACACCGGGGAGCTGTTTTTT
abundance: few
j_gene: TRBJ2-2
d_gene: TRBD1
v_gene: TRBV24-1

CDR3aa: CSATGLVNTEAFF
CDR3nt: TGCAGTGCGACGGGACTGGTGAACACTGAAGCTTTCTTT
abundance: .
j_gene: TRBJ1-1
d_gene: .
v_gene: TRBV20-1

CDR3aa: CATSRAPIFAGELFF
CDR3nt: TGTGCCACCAGCAGAGCACCGATATTCGCCGGGGAGCTGTTTTTT
abundance: few
j_gene: TRBJ2-2
d_gene: .
v_gene: TRBV15

CDR3aa: CASSLDRVGRQPQHF
CDR3nt: TGTGCCAGCAGCTTAGATCGGGTAGGACGGCAGCCCCAGCATTTT
abundance: .
j_gene: TRBJ1-5
d_gene: .
v_gene: TRBV7-8

CDR3aa: CASSFGPGQPQHF
CDR3nt: TGTGCCAGCAGTTTCGGTCCCGGTCAGCCCCAGCATTTT
abundance: .
j_gene: TRBJ1-5
d_gene: .
v_gene: TRBV12-3/TRBV12-4

CDR3aa: CASSEWYEQYF
CDR3nt: TGTGCCAGCAGTGAATGGTACGAGCAGTACTTC
abundance: few
j_gene: TRBJ2-7
d_gene: .
v_gene: TRBV25-1

CDR3aa: CSARGLAGVETQYF
CDR3nt: TGCAGTGCTAGAGGACTAGCGGGGGTAGAGACCCAGTACTTC
abundance: medium-sized
j_gene: TRBJ2-5
d_gene: TRBD2
v_gene: TRBV20-1

CDR3aa: CATQPFETHAEAFF
CDR3nt: TGTGCCACCCAGCCCTTCGAGACACACGCTGAAGCTTTCTTT
abundance: once
j_gene: TRBJ1-1
d_gene: .
v_gene: TRBV19

CDR3aa: CASSFDSQLFSGANVLTF
CDR3nt: TGTGCCAGCAGTTTCGACAGCCAGCTCTTCTCTGGGGCCAACGTCCTGACTTTC
abundance: .
j_gene: TRBJ2-6
d_gene: .
v_gene: TRBV6-2/TRBV6-3

CDR3aa: CSAGGTGGAPSNQPQHF
CDR3nt: TGCAGTGCTGGAGGGACAGGGGGCGCCCCCTCCAATCAGCCCCAGCATTTT
abundance: few
j_gene: TRBJ1-5
d_gene: TRBD1
v_gene: TRBV20-1

CDR3aa: CASSPGTGGNQPQHF
CDR3nt: TGTGCCAGCAGCCCCGGGACAGGGGGTAATCAGCCCCAGCATTTT
abundance: many
j_gene: TRBJ1-5
d_gene: TRBD1
v_gene: TRBV6-2/TRBV6-3

CDR3aa: CSAFGEKSYEQYF
CDR3nt: TGCAGCGCCTTCGGGGAAAAAAGCTACGAGCAGTACTTC
abundance: .
j_gene: TRBJ2-7
d_gene: .
v_gene: TRBV29-1

CDR3aa: CASSLGQINYGYTF
CDR3nt: TGTGCCAGCAGCTTGGGACAGATTAACTATGGCTACACCTTC
abundance: few
j_gene: TRBJ1-2
d_gene: TRBD1
v_gene: TRBV9

CDR3aa: CASSYGRSEQFF
CDR3nt: TGTGCCAGCAGCTACGGACGGTCTGAGCAGTTCTTC
abundance: few
j_gene: TRBJ2-1
d_gene: .
v_gene: TRBV7-9

CDR3aa: CASSLRTGRQPQHF
CDR3nt: TGTGCCAGCAGTTTAAGGACAGGGAGGCAGCCCCAGCATTTT
abundance: few
j_gene: TRBJ1-5
d_gene: TRBD1
v_gene: TRBV12-3/TRBV12-4

CDR3aa: CAIRGGDSGYNEQFF
CDR3nt: TGTGCCATAAGGGGAGGTGACAGCGGCTACAATGAGCAGTTCTTC
abundance: few
j_gene: TRBJ2-1
d_gene: .
v_gene: TRBV10-3

CDR3aa: CASSLAGGAQYF
CDR3nt: TGTGCCAGCAGTTTAGCCGGGGGGGCCCAGTACTTC
abundance: .
j_gene: TRBJ2-5
d_gene: TRBD2
v_gene: TRBV12-3/TRBV12-4

CDR3aa: CASSPFGGRRTGELFF
CDR3nt: TGTGCCAGCAGCCCCTTCGGGGGCCGACGCACCGGGGAGCTGTTTTTT
abundance: .
j_gene: TRBJ2-2
d_gene: .
v_gene: TRBV11-3

CDR3aa: CASSRRVQPQHF
CDR3nt: TGTGCCAGCAGCCGCAGGGTTCAGCCCCAGCATTTT
abundance: many
j_gene: TRBJ1-5
d_gene: .
v_gene: TRBV12-3/TRBV12-4

CDR3aa: CASSVWEHGELFF
CDR3nt: TGTGCCAGCAGCGTATGGGAACACGGGGAGCTGTTTTTT
abundance: few
j_gene: TRBJ2-2
d_gene: .
v_gene: TRBV9

CDR3aa: CASRSARRVRYTF
CDR3nt: TGTGCCAGCAGATCCGCCAGACGGGTCCGCTACACCTTC
abundance: .
j_gene: TRBJ1-2
d_gene: .
v_gene: TRBV12-3/TRBV12-4

CDR3aa: CASTVSGAGGNEQFF
CDR3nt: TGTGCCAGCACCGTAAGTGGGGCGGGAGGCAATGAGCAGTTCTTC
abundance: .
j_gene: TRBJ2-1
d_gene: TRBD2
v_gene: TRBV7-2

CDR3aa: CASSQGRGAFLETQYF
CDR3nt: TGTGCCAGCAGCCAAGGACGGGGCGCATTCTTGGAGACCCAGTACTTC
abundance: .
j_gene: TRBJ2-5
d_gene: .
v_gene: TRBV7-3

CDR3aa: CASSDAIRTGDNEQFF
CDR3nt: TGTGCCAGCAGCGACGCTATCAGGACAGGGGACAATGAGCAGTTCTTC
abundance: few
j_gene: TRBJ2-1
d_gene: TRBD1
v_gene: TRBV7-2

CDR3aa: CASSADGLNTEAFF
CDR3nt: TGTGCCAGCAGCGCGGACGGCTTGAACACTGAAGCTTTCTTT
abundance: .
j_gene: TRBJ1-1
d_gene: .
v_gene: TRBV9

CDR3aa: CASSLRGSGGALSGTQYF
CDR3nt: TGTGCCAGCAGCTTGAGGGGAAGCGGGGGGGCTTTATCGGGTACGCAGTATTTT
abundance: .
j_gene: TRBJ2-3
d_gene: TRBD2
v_gene: TRBV7-8

CDR3aa: CASSQDHRTYGYTF
CDR3nt: TGCGCCAGCAGCCAAGATCACAGGACCTATGGCTACACCTTC
abundance: .
j_gene: TRBJ1-2
d_gene: .
v_gene: TRBV4-3

CDR3aa: CASSYGPGSYTF
CDR3nt: TGTGCCAGCAGTTACGGCCCGGGGAGCTACACCTTC
abundance: many
j_gene: TRBJ1-2
d_gene: .
v_gene: TRBV6-5

CDR3aa: CASSFSGPGADTQYF
CDR3nt: TGCGCCAGCAGCTTTAGCGGTCCCGGGGCAGATACGCAGTATTTT
abundance: .
j_gene: TRBJ2-3
d_gene: .
v_gene: TRBV5-1